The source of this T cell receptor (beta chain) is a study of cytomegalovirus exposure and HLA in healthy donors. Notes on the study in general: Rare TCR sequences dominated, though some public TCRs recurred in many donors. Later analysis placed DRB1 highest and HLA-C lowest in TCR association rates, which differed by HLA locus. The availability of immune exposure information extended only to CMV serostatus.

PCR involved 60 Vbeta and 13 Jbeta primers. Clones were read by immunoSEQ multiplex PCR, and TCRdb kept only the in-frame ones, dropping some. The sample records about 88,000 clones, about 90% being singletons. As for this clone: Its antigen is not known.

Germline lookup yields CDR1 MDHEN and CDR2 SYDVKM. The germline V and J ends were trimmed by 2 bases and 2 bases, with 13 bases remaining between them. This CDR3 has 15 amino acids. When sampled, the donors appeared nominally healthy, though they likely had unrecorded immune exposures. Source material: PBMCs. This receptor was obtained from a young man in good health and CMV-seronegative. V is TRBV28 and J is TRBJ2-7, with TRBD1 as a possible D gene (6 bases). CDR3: CASSLGTPKPYEQYF. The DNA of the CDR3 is TGTGCCAGCAGTTTAGGGACACCTAAGCCCTACGAGCAGTACTTC.